This is a list of T cell receptor beta chains from one sample in a study of blood T cell repertoires in COVID-19. Libraries were prepared by immunoSEQ multiplex PCR; TCRdb keeps only in-frame clonotypes and omits some of them. The repertoire holds over 55,000 clones, with 83% as singletons. Input material: peripheral blood. These TCRs come from a man between 50 and 59 years old with COVID-19, enrolled during active disease. Each CDR3 is given with its conserved first and last residue. The D gene is left open where the match is weak. Clone size appears in some rows only: once, few, many, or a class for an expanded clone.

d_call | j_call | clone_size | v_call | cdr3_nt | cdr3_aa
- | TRBJ2-5 | - | TRBV4-2 | TGTGCCAGCAGCCAAGAGCTAGCGAAAGAGACCCAGTACTTC | CASSQELAKETQYF
- | TRBJ1-1 | once | TRBV10-3 | TGTGCCATCAGCTTTCGACAGAACACTGAAGCTTTCTTT | CAISFRQNTEAFF
TRBD1 | TRBJ1-4 | - | TRBV19 | TGTGCCAGTAGCCAGACAGGGAATTTTGAAAAACTGTTTTTT | CASSQTGNFEKLFF
TRBD1 | TRBJ1-1 | - | TRBV19 | TGTGCCAGTAGTATACGAGGGGGCGCGAACACTGAAGCTTTCTTT | CASSIRGGANTEAFF
TRBD1 | TRBJ2-7 | - | TRBV28 | TGTGCCAGCACGACAGGGGGGGCCTACGAGCAGTACTTC | CASTTGGAYEQYF
- | TRBJ2-7 | - | TRBV5-1 | TGCGCCAGCAGCCCAGGGACACCGAAACAGTACTTC | CASSPGTPKQYF
TRBD1 | TRBJ1-1 | - | TRBV29-1 | TGCAGCGTTCGACAGGGAGCCACTGAAGCTTTCTTT | CSVRQGATEAFF
- | TRBJ1-6 | - | TRBV7-9 | TGTGCCAGCAGCGCGGGGGGTCGAAATTCACCCCTCCACTTT | CASSAGGRNSPLHF
TRBD1 | TRBJ2-7 | once | TRBV30 | TGTGCCTGGAGTGTACCCAACAGGGGCACCTGGTCCTACGAGCAGTACTTC | CAWSVPNRGTWSYEQYF
TRBD1 | TRBJ2-5 | - | TRBV28 | TGTGCCAGCATCCACCGACAGGGCGGAGAGGAGACCCAGTACTTC | CASIHRQGGEETQYF
TRBD1 | TRBJ1-5 | - | TRBV2 | TGTGCCAGCAACGAACAGGGGAGTCAGCCCCAGCATTTT | CASNEQGSQPQHF
- | TRBJ2-1 | - | TRBV12-3/TRBV12-4 | TGTGCCAGCAGTTTTACGGAGTACAATGAGCAGTTCTTC | CASSFTEYNEQFF
TRBD1 | TRBJ1-1 | - | TRBV19 | TGTGCCAGTAGTATGGGGACAGAAACCCTTAACACTGAAGCTTTCTTT | CASSMGTETLNTEAFF
TRBD1 | TRBJ1-1 | - | TRBV5-1 | TGCGCCAGCTCCTCAAGGGGGGCAGGGGGCACTGAAGCTTTCTTT | CASSSRGAGGTEAFF
TRBD1 | TRBJ2-7 | - | TRBV30 | TGTGCCTGGAGTGTTGAGGACAGGGGTTACGAGCAGTACTTC | CAWSVEDRGYEQYF
- | TRBJ2-3 | - | TRBV5-1 | TGCGCCAGCAGCTCCGACAGGTACGCCACAGATACGCAGTATTTT | CASSSDRYATDTQYF
- | TRBJ2-1 | - | TRBV7-3 | TGTGCCAGCAGCTTAAACGTGGGCCTTTCCTACAATGAGCAGTTCTTC | CASSLNVGLSYNEQFF
TRBD1 | TRBJ1-1 | - | TRBV5-4 | TGTGCCAGCAGCCCCACAGGGGTGAAGATGAACACTGAAGCTTTCTTT | CASSPTGVKMNTEAFF
TRBD1 | TRBJ1-2 | - | TRBV5-4 | TGTGCCAGCAGCCCCTTAGGAACGGGACAGCTGACCTATGGCTACACCTTC | CASSPLGTGQLTYGYTF
TRBD2 | TRBJ2-2 | - | TRBV6-6 | TGTGCCAGCAGTCTCGGGGGTAGCGGGAGAACCGGGGAGCTGTTTTTT | CASSLGGSGRTGELFF
- | TRBJ1-3 | - | TRBV6-5 | TGTGCCAGCAGTTACTCGCGGGGGATCTCTGGAAACACCATATATTTT | CASSYSRGISGNTIYF
- | TRBJ1-1 | - | TRBV25-1 | TGTGCCAGCAGTGCGTTGAACACTGAAGCTTTCTTT | CASSALNTEAFF
TRBD2 | TRBJ2-1 | - | TRBV4-1 | TGCGCCAGCCAACCCCGGGGACTAGCGGGAGGGCCGAGGAATGAGCAGTTCTTC | CASQPRGLAGGPRNEQFF
- | TRBJ2-2 | - | TRBV12-3/TRBV12-4 | TGTGCCAGCAGTTTAAGCCAAGCCGGGGAGCTGTTTTTT | CASSLSQAGELFF
- | TRBJ2-1 | - | TRBV15 | TGTGCCACCAGCAGATTGACGGGAAGCCAGGCCCAGCAGTTCTTC | CATSRLTGSQAQQFF
- | TRBJ1-1 | - | TRBV5-8 | TGTGCCAGCAGCCGGGAGGGGTGGGGGTCCACTGAAGCTTTCTTT | CASSREGWGSTEAFF
- | TRBJ1-2 | - | TRBV19 | TGTGCCAGTATACCAGGGTCGGACCGCAACTATGGCTACACCTTC | CASIPGSDRNYGYTF
- | TRBJ2-7 | - | TRBV5-4 | TGTGCCAGCAGCTTGGATTCCCGCGGCGAGCAGTACTTC | CASSLDSRGEQYF
- | TRBJ2-6 | - | TRBV19 | TGTGCCAGTAGTCCCTCCCTCGTCCTGACTTTC | CASSPSLVLTF
- | TRBJ2-1 | - | TRBV19 | TGTGCCAGTAGTATCTTGGCCCAAAAGCAGTTCTTC | CASSILAQKQFF
- | TRBJ2-1 | - | TRBV18 | TGTGCCACCACGCTACAGAATGTCAACAATGAGCAGTTCTTC | CATTLQNVNNEQFF
- | TRBJ1-6 | - | TRBV3-1/TRBV3-2 | TGTGCCAGCAGCCAAGTTTCGAATTCACCCCTCCACTTT | CASSQVSNSPLHF
- | TRBJ2-7 | - | TRBV3-1/TRBV3-2 | TGTGCCAGCAGTACCTCGGGATTCCCGGAGCAGTACTTC | CASSTSGFPEQYF
- | TRBJ2-3 | - | TRBV6-6 | TGTGCCAGCAGGGGGGGACGCCCAGATACGCAGTATTTT | CASRGGRPDTQYF
- | TRBJ2-7 | - | TRBV7-9 | TGTGCCAGCAGCGAGGGTGTCCACGAGCAGTACTTC | CASSEGVHEQYF
TRBD1 | TRBJ2-7 | - | TRBV19 | TGTGCCAGTAGTAGGGCGACAGGGGGCTCCTACGAGCAGTACTTC | CASSRATGGSYEQYF
- | TRBJ2-7 | once | TRBV6-5 | TGTGCCATCCTTCTTCCTCTATCCTACGAGCAGTACTTC | CAILLPLSYEQYF
TRBD2 | TRBJ2-1 | - | TRBV4-2 | TGTGCCAGCAGCCGAGGGACTAGCGGTTACAATGAGCAGTTCTTC | CASSRGTSGYNEQFF
TRBD2 | TRBJ2-1 | - | TRBV5-4 | TGTGCCAGCAGCCGCGGACTAGAGACCTACAATGAGCAGTTCTTC | CASSRGLETYNEQFF
- | TRBJ1-5 | - | TRBV20-1 | TGCAGTGGTGGGCCCAATCAGCCCCAGCATTTT | CSGGPNQPQHF
- | TRBJ2-7 | once | TRBV6-2/TRBV6-3 | TGTGCCAGCAGCCCTTTGAAAACAGGGTTAGTGGAGCAGTACTTC | CASSPLKTGLVEQYF
TRBD2 | TRBJ2-3 | once | TRBV11-3 | TGTGCCAGCAGTCGGGAGGGGACAGATACGCAGTATTTT | CASSREGTDTQYF
- | TRBJ1-2 | - | TRBV2 | TGTGCCAGCAGTCGTGCAGGAAACTATGGCTACACCTTC | CASSRAGNYGYTF
- | TRBJ2-1 | few | TRBV6-6 | TGTGCCAGCAGTTACTCGAGTGATGAGCAGTTCTTC | CASSYSSDEQFF
- | TRBJ1-1 | - | TRBV9 | TGTGCCAGCAGCGTAGGTCCGGGGAAAACTGAAGCTTTCTTT | CASSVGPGKTEAFF
- | TRBJ2-5 | - | TRBV18 | TGTGCCAGCTCACCACCGCCCAGACAAGAGACCCAGTACTTC | CASSPPPRQETQYF